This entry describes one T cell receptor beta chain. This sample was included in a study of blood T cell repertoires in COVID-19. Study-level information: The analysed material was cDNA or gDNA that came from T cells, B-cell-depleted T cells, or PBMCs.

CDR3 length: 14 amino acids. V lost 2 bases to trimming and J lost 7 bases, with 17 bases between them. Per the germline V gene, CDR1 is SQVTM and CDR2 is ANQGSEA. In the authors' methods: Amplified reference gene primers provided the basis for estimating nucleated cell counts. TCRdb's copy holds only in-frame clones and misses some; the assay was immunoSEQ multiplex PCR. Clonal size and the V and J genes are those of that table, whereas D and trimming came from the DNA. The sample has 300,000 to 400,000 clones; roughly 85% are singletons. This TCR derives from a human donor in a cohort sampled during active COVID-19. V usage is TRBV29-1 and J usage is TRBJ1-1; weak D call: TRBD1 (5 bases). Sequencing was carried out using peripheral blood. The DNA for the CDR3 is TGCAGCGTTGAATACCGACGCCAGGGCGGTGAAGCTTTCTTT. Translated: CSVEYRRQGGEAFF.